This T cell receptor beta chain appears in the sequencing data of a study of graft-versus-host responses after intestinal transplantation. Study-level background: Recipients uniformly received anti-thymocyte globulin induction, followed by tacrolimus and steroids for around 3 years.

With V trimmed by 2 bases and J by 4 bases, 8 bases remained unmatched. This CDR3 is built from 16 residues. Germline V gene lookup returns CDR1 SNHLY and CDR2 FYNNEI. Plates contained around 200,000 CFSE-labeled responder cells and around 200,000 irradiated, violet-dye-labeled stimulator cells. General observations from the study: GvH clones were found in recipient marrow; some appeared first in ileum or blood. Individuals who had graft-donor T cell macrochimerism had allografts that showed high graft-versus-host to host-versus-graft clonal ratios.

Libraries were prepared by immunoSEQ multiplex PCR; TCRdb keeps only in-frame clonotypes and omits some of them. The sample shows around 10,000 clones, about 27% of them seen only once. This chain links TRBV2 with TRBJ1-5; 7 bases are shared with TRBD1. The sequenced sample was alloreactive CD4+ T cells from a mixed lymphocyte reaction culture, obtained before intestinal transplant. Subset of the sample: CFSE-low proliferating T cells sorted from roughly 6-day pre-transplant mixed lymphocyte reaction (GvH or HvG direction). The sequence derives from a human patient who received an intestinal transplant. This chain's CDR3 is CASSEFETGLNQPQHF. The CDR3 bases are TGTGCCAGCAGTGAATTTGAGACAGGGCTAAATCAGCCCCAGCATTTT.